One TCR beta chain is described in this entry. On the basis of clinical symptoms, serum thyroxine and TRAb, thyroid ultrasound and orbital computed tomography, diagnoses were made. This record comes from a study of T cells in Graves' hyperthyroidism and ophthalmopathy. Trimming removed 5 bases from V and 5 bases from J, with 34 bases in between. The CDR3 length is 20 residues. Per germline, CDR1 SGHTA and CDR2 FQGNSA. Amplification of TCR beta CDR3 regions was performed using RNA transcripts as template. First-round RT-PCR targeting the TCR CDR3 was performed with the HTBI primer set. In TCRdb, the multiplex PCR reads were re-called with MiXCR into one record per CDR3 protein. The data contain 600,000 to 800,000 distinct CDR3 sequences, roughly a third of them singletons.

Sequences were obtained from blood. This clonotype originated in a middle-aged woman with Graves' hyperthyroidism. The chain links TRBV7-2 to TRBJ2-7; D uncertain. The CDR3, as DNA: TGTGCCAGCAGCGGGGAAAAACGAAACCACGCTCTCCCGGATGGGGACGAGCAGTACTTC. Protein product: CASSGEKRNHALPDGDEQYF.